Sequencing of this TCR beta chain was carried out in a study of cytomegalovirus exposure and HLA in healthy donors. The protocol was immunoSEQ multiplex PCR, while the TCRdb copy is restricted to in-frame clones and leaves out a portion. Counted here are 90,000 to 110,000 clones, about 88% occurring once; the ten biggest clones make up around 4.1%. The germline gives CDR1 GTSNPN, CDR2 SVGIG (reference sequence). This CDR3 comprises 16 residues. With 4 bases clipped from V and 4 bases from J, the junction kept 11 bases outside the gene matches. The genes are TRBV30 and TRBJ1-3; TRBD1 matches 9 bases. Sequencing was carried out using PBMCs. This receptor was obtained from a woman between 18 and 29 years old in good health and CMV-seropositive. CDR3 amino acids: CAWTPRWDRVGNTIYF. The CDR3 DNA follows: TGTGCCTGGACCCCACGGTGGGACAGGGTAGGAAACACCATATATTTT.